These 23 T cell receptor beta chains were all obtained from the same sample, sequenced in a study of cytomegalovirus exposure and HLA in healthy donors. This PCR relied on a set of 60 Vbeta primers and 13 Jbeta primers. TCRdb's copy holds only in-frame clones and misses some; the assay was immunoSEQ multiplex PCR. Seen here are 120,000 or so clones, under 70% observed once, and the top ten hold less than 2%. Material for sequencing was PBMCs. The receptors originated from a man aged 18 to 29 in good health and CMV-seronegative.

V is TRBV11-2 and J is TRBJ2-1; 7 bases map to TRBD2. Germline lookup yields CDR1 SGHAT and CDR2 FQNNGV. The CDR3 covers 17 residues. V lost 1 base, J lost 6 bases, and 12 bases stayed unmatched. The CDR3 reads CASSLVSGGGVSNEQFF. In DNA form, the CDR3 reads TGTGCCAGCAGCTTAGTGTCTGGGGGAGGGGTGAGCAATGAGCAGTTCTTC.

The chain carries TRBV6-6 and TRBJ1-5, with 8 bases identical to TRBD1. The CDR3 loop spans 14 amino acids. V dropped 7 bases and J dropped 6; count of bases not matched to a gene: 8. The germline V gene encodes CDR1 MNHNY and CDR2 SVGAGI (reference sequence). The CDR3 region is CASINQGAGQPQHF. The CDR3 DNA sequence: TGTGCCAGCATAAATCAGGGGGCAGGTCAGCCCCAGCATTTT.

With respect to this clone: Other DNA sequences in the sample encode the same CDR3. The rearrangement links TRBV7-2 to TRBJ2-1; 9 positions match TRBD2. Trimming at V came to 3 bases and at J to 1 base, leaving 1 base not matched to a gene. The germline CDR1 and CDR2 sequences are SGHTA and FQGNSA. The CDR3 runs 15 residues. CDR3: CASSFLAGSYNEQFF. The CDR3 bases are TGTGCCAGCAGCTTCCTAGCGGGGTCCTACAATGAGCAGTTCTTC.

The DNA for the CDR3 is TGTGCCAGCAGCTTCGCTACCGCAGGGGGCACTGAAGCTTTCTTT. Its translation: CASSFATAGGTEAFF. This chain joins TRBV7-9 and TRBJ1-1; 7 bases are a match to TRBD1. This CDR3 is 15 amino acids long. The V gene's germline CDR1 is SEHNR and CDR2 FQNEAQ (reference sequence). The V and J ends lost 3 bases and 4 bases, in that order; junction bases with no gene match: 8. Filled out from reference TRBV7-9 and TRBJ1-1, the complete variable domain reads DTGVSQNPRHKITKRGQNVTFRCDPISEHNRLYWYRQTLGQGPEFLTYFQNEAQLEKSRLLSDRFSAERPKGSFSTLEIQRTEQGDSAMYLCASSFATAGGTEAFFGQGTRLTVV.

On this clone: One end of the junction does not line up with germline, which may come from a read error. Written as DNA, the CDR3 is TGTGCCTGGGGTCCCGTCAGGGGTGAAGGCTACCCCTTC. It yields the protein CAWGPVRGEGYPF. The chain combines TRBV30 with TRBJ1-2; maybe TRBD1 (6 bases). The CDR3 length is 13 residues. Germline-derived CDR1 and CDR2 are GTSNPN and SVGIG (reference sequence).

The V gene is TRBV23-1, the J gene TRBJ1-1; D remains unclear. Being an ORF, TRBV23-1 has a function that is uncertain. This CDR3 has 17 amino acids. Trimming left V 0 bases short and J 3 bases short, with 17 bases between. The CDR3 sequence is CASSQSFPPLRDTEAFF. CDR3 DNA: TGCGCCAGCAGTCAATCGTTCCCACCTCTGAGGGACACTGAAGCTTTCTTT.

The chain links TRBV28 to TRBJ2-5; 14 nucleotides agree with TRBD2. Per the germline V gene, CDR1 is MDHEN and CDR2 is SYDVKM. The CDR3 totals 18 residues. With 1 base clipped from V and 1 base from J, the junction kept 5 bases outside the gene matches. The DNA of the CDR3 is TGTGCCAGCAGTTTATTGACTAGCGGGAGGGAAGCCCAAGAGACCCAGTACTTC. Translated: CASSLLTSGREAQETQYF.

The chain couples TRBV19 to TRBJ1-4; TRBD1 might be the D (6 bases). The germline V gene has CDR1 LNHDA and CDR2 SQIVND (reference sequence). The CDR3 spans 16 residues. V lost 6 bases, J lost 1 base, and 15 bases lay in between. In nucleotides, the CDR3 is TGTGCCAGTAGGAGAGGGGACATAAGAACTAATGAAAAACTGTTTTTT. It specifies CASRRGDIRTNEKLFF.

This clone was found a few times. The chain joins TRBV15 to TRBJ2-7, with 11 positions matching TRBD2. Germline V gene sequence: CDR1 LNHNV, CDR2 YYDKDF (reference sequence). Trimming at V came to 2 bases and at J to 2 bases, leaving 5 bases not matched to a gene. The CDR3 runs to 16 residues. The CDR3 here is CATSRSLAGAPYEQYF. As DNA, the CDR3 is TGTGCCACCAGCAGATCACTAGCGGGGGCCCCCTACGAGCAGTACTTC.

This chain joins TRBV5-4 and TRBJ2-5; 11 nucleotides agree with TRBD2. V trimming: 4 bases; J trimming: 4 bases; junction bases outside the gene matches: 6. Germline lookup yields CDR1 SGHNT and CDR2 YYREEE (reference sequence). CDR3 length equals 15 residues. CDR3 sequence reads: CASSGSGGALETQYF. DNA of the CDR3: TGTGCCAGCAGCGGTAGCGGGGGGGCCTTAGAGACCCAGTACTTC. Looking up the rest from reference TRBV5-4 and TRBJ2-5 gives the full variable domain: ETGVTQSPTHLIKTRGQQVTLRCSSQSGHNTVSWYQQALGQGPQFIFQYYREEENGRGNFPPRFSGLQFPNYSSELNVNALELDDSALYLCASSGSGGALETQYFGPGTRLLVL.

The V gene is TRBV18, the J gene TRBJ2-7; tentative D call: TRBD1 (6 bases). Per the germline V gene, CDR1 is KGHSH and CDR2 is LQKENI. The CDR3 runs to 15 residues. Deletions cut 0 bases from V and 6 bases from J, with 15 bases between. CDR3 residues: CASSPPLGAVREQYF. In DNA form, the CDR3 reads TGTGCCAGCTCACCACCGCTGGGGGCAGTCCGCGAGCAGTACTTC. Full variable domain (outside the CDR3, taken from reference TRBV18 and TRBJ2-7): NAGVMQNPRHLVRRRGQEARLRCSPMKGHSHVYWYRQLPEEGLKFMVYLQKENIIDESGMPKERFSAEFPKEGPSILRIQQVVRGDSAAYFCASSPPLGAVREQYFGPGTRLTVT.

This chain connects TRBV27 to TRBJ2-3, with D maybe TRBD2 (5 bases). The V end was cut by 7 bases, the J end by 5 bases, with 16 bases between. The length of the CDR3 is 14 residues. The germline V gene has CDR1 MNHEY and CDR2 SMNVEV (reference sequence). The CDR3 protein is CASTTVVGRDTQYF. CDR3 in DNA: TGTGCCAGCACCACCGTTGTGGGGAGAGATACGCAGTATTTT.

This clone was picked up one time. The V call is TRBV5-1, the J call TRBJ1-2; D ambiguous. The CDR3 sequence is 14 residues long. V was cut by 4 bases and J by 0 bases, with 10 bases left in between. Germline CDR1 SGHRS, CDR2 YFSETQ. As DNA, the CDR3 is TGCGCCAGCAGCGTGGACCTATCTAACTATGGCTACACCTTC. Residues: CASSVDLSNYGYTF.

V and J are TRBV7-3 and TRBJ2-1; 7 nucleotides match TRBD1. V dropped 5 bases and J dropped 5; count of bases not matched to a gene: 6. The CDR3 sequence is 14 residues long. Germline values: CDR1 SGHTA, CDR2 FQGTGA. CDR3 sequence (DNA): TGTGCCAGCAGCCCCGACAGGGCCCACAATGAGCAGTTCTTC. It translates to CASSPDRAHNEQFF.

In DNA, the CDR3 is TGTGCCAGCAGCGTAGCCAGCGGGAGATTGAGCACAGATACGCAGTATTTT. Its protein product is CASSVASGRLSTDTQYF. The chain links TRBV9 to TRBJ2-3; 8 bases are shared with TRBD2. The CDR3 is made up of 17 amino acids. The V segment lost 0 bases and the J segment 0 bases; nucleotides outside the gene matches: 6. Germline V gene sequence: CDR1 SGDLS, CDR2 YYNGEE.

This clone has just a few counts. The V call is TRBV4-3, the J call TRBJ2-7; D is possibly TRBD2 (7 bases). This CDR3 has 16 residues. V was shortened by 0 bases and J by 2 bases, with 14 bases between the two germline ends. The germline gives CDR1 LGHNA, CDR2 YSLEER. The CDR3 bases are TGCGCCAGCAGCCAAGAGAGGGGGACTATGACCTACGAGCAGTACTTC. Translating it yields CASSQERGTMTYEQYF.

The rearrangement links TRBV7-8 to TRBJ2-1; D remains unclear. Germline V CDR1 and CDR2: SGHVS, FQNEAQ. V was trimmed by 4 bases and J by 0 bases, leaving 16 bases between them. This CDR3 has 17 amino acids. CDR3 amino acids: CASSWSLTLSSYNEQFF. CDR3 nucleotide sequence: TGTGCCAGCAGCTGGAGCCTCACACTAAGCTCCTACAATGAGCAGTTCTTC.

Written as DNA, the CDR3 is TGCGCCAGCAGTCAAAAAGGGACAGCGCTCTCCTACGAGCAGTACTTC. It codes for CASSQKGTALSYEQYF. The chain combines TRBV5-1 with TRBJ2-7, with TRBD1 matching 7 bases. This CDR3 is 16 amino acids long. The germline V gene encodes CDR1 SGHRS and CDR2 YFSETQ. After removal of 5 bases from V and 0 bases from J, the junction contained 11 bases not matched to a gene.

This chain uses TRBV2 with TRBJ2-4, with D possibly being TRBD1 (6 bases). Per germline, CDR1 SNHLY and CDR2 FYNNEI. This CDR3 has 14 amino acids. V lost 5 bases and J 5 bases, leaving 13 bases between the germline ends. CDR3 bases: TGTGCCAGCAGTCCAACAGGGTGGGAAAACATTCAGTACTTC. This sequence encodes CASSPTGWENIQYF.

The V call is TRBV27, the J call TRBJ2-1; D gene uncertain. This CDR3 spans 13 amino acids. From germline, CDR1 is MNHEY and CDR2 SMNVEV (reference sequence). Trimming stripped 0 bases from V and 11 bases from J, with 11 bases between. Here the CDR3 DNA reads TGTGCCAGCAGTTTATCGTTTAGACTCCAGCAGTTCTTC. It specifies CASSLSFRLQQFF.

This clone was seen a single time. The chain has TRBV6-5 and TRBJ2-7, with TRBD2 matching 7 bases. The CDR3 totals 16 residues. V trimming: 2 bases; J trimming: 4 bases; junction bases outside the gene matches: 11. Germline lookup yields CDR1 MNHEY and CDR2 SVGAGI. Here the CDR3 reads CASSYDRRGVPYEQYF. The CDR3 DNA is TGTGCCAGCAGTTACGACCGCCGGGGGGTCCCATACGAGCAGTACTTC.

This clone was seen a single time. The chain couples TRBV6-4 to TRBJ2-3; 8 nucleotides agree with TRBD2. Germline CDR1 and CDR2: MRHNA and SNTAGT. The J segment lost 3 bases and the V segment lost 2 bases, leaving 4 bases of the junction unmatched. This CDR3 has 15 amino acids. DNA for the CDR3: TGTGCCAGCAGTGACACAGCGGGGGCGACAGATACGCAGTATTTT. Protein: CASSDTAGATDTQYF.

The chain recombines TRBV28 with TRBJ1-5; 7 bases are shared with TRBD1. This CDR3 region has 13 residues. The V gene end was trimmed by 6 bases and the J gene end by 9 bases; junction bases not matched to a gene: 8. Per germline, CDR1 MDHEN and CDR2 SYDVKM. CDR3 DNA: TGTGCCAGCAGGTCCCAGGGGGAATGGCCCCAGCATTTT. This codes for CASRSQGEWPQHF.